The rows below give T cell receptor beta chains drawn from one sample of a study of T cell changes during pregnancy in multiple sclerosis. Generated by immunoSEQ multiplex PCR, the TCRdb table keeps only in-frame clones and is missing some. Among 130,000 or so clones, 85% to 95% were seen once, and the ten largest hold approximately 6.2%. The sequencing here drew on peripheral blood, taken before pregnancy. These receptors were obtained from a female donor with multiple sclerosis, enrolled in a pregnancy study. CDR3s leave out the opening cysteine and the closing phenylalanine or tryptophan. The D gene is left open where the match is weak.

d_call,v_call,j_call,cdr3_aa
TRBD1,TRBV5-6,TRBJ2-5,ASSLGQGTVTQY
TRBD2,TRBV19,TRBJ2-3,ASSIVASGRLTDTQY
NA,TRBV6-5,TRBJ2-1,ASRAWNEQF
TRBD2,TRBV7-6,TRBJ2-2,ASLGGEAVTGELF
TRBD1,TRBV19,TRBJ2-7,ASSIAGTDSYEQY
NA,TRBV19,TRBJ2-7,ASSPSRQAGKTYEQY
NA,TRBV28,TRBJ2-5,ASSENGTPETQY
TRBD2,TRBV6-1,TRBJ2-7,ASSEALLAGVGNEQY
NA,TRBV9,TRBJ2-7,ASSGGHGSYEQY
TRBD2,TRBV13,TRBJ2-3,ASSHQAGGPVDTQY
NA,TRBV6-1,TRBJ1-1,ATSGGRDEAF
TRBD2,TRBV4-2,TRBJ2-7,ASSHVTGGLNEQY
NA,TRBV10-1,TRBJ1-5,ASSDFPPGDSNQPQH
NA,TRBV5-1,TRBJ2-3,ASSLSGTDTQY
NA,TRBV10-2,TRBJ1-4,ASIEGGGRANEKLF
TRBD1,TRBV5-1,TRBJ2-1,ASSTTGGSYNEQF
TRBD1,TRBV15,TRBJ2-5,ATSSAGTALQETQY
NA,TRBV30,TRBJ1-1,AWSAPRGMNTEAF
TRBD1,TRBV7-9,TRBJ2-2,ASSLTRQGRNTGELF
TRBD2,TRBV28,TRBJ2-7,ASSLRTSGIYEQY
NA,TRBV30,TRBJ1-2,AWTGRANYGYT
TRBD2,TRBV18,TRBJ2-3,ASSPLASGVISTDTQY
NA,TRBV5-1,TRBJ1-1,ASSLGEGLNTEAF
TRBD1,TRBV30,TRBJ2-1,AWSVGQGDEQF
NA,TRBV19,TRBJ2-2,ASRKGPGTGELF
TRBD1,TRBV28,TRBJ1-2,ASSWTGGNYGYT
TRBD2,TRBV6-1,TRBJ2-5,ASRTSGEETQY
TRBD1,TRBV19,TRBJ1-5,ASSIPRIRGQSYSNQPQH
NA,TRBV21-1,TRBJ2-7,ASSKGGGNEQY
NA,TRBV7-2,TRBJ1-3,ASSFGGLSSGNTIY
TRBD2,TRBV4-2,TRBJ2-3,ASSQEGAGGLIADTQY
TRBD1,TRBV5-4,TRBJ1-2,ASSRRDRDIDGYT
NA,TRBV5-4,TRBJ2-7,ASSPGPSYEQY
NA,TRBV29-1,TRBJ2-1,SVELRLLSYNEQF
NA,TRBV19,TRBJ1-4,ASSPPDSFNEKLF
TRBD1,TRBV5-5,TRBJ1-1,ASSLQGAPMNTEAF
TRBD1,TRBV30,TRBJ2-1,AWSVSGGASGNEQF